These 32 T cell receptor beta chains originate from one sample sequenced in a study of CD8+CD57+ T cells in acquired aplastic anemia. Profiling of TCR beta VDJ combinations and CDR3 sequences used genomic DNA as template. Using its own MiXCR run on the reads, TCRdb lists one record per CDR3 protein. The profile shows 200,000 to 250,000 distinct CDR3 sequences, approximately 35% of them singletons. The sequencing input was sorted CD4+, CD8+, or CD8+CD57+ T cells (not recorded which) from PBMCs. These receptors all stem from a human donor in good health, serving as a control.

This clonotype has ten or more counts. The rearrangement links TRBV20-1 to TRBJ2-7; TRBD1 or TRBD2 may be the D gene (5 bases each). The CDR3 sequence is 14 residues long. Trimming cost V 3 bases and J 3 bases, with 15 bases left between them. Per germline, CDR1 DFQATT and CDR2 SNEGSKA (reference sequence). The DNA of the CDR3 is TGCAGTGCTAGGTCCGGGACGGTAGTCTACGAGCAGTACTTC. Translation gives CSARSGTVVYEQYF.

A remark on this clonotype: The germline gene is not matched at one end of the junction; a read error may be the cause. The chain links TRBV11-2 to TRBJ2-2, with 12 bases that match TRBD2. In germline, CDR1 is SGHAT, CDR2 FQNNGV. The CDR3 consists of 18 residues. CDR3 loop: CASSLMPSGGARTGELLF. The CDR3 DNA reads TGTGCCAGCAGCTTAATGCCTAGCGGGGGGGCTCGGACCGGGGAGCTGCTTTTT.

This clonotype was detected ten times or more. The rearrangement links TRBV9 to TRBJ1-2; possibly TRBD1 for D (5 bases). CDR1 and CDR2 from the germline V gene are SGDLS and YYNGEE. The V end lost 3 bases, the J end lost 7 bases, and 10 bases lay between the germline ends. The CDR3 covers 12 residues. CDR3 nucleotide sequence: TGTGCCAGCAGCGAGGGACCAGGTGGCTACACCTTC. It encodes CASSEGPGGYTF.

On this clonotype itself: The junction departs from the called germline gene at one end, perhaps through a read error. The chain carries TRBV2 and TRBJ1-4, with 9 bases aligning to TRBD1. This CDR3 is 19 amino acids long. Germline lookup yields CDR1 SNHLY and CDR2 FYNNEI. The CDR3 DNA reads TGTGCCACCCTATCGGACAGGGGACCCCTCTCAGCAACTAATGAAAAACTGCTTTTT. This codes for CATLSDRGPLSATNEKLLF.

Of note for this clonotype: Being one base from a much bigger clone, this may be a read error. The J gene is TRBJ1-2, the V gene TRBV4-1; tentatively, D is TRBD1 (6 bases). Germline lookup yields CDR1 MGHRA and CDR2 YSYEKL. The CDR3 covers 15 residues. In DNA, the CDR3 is TGCACCAGCAGCCATCGGCAGGGGTTTAACTATGGCTACACCTTC. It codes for CTSSHRQGFNYGYTF.

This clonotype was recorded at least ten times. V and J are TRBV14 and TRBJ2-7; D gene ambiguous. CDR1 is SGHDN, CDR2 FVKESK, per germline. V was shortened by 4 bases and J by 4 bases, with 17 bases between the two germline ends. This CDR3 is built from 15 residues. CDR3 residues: CASSPSHGFSYEQYF. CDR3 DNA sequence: TGTGCCAGCAGCCCCTCCCATGGTTTTAGTTACGAGCAGTACTTC.

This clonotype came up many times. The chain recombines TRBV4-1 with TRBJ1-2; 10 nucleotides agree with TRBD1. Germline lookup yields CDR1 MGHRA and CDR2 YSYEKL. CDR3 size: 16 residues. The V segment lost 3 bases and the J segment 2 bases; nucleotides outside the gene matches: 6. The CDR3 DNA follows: TGCGCCAGCAGCCAGGGACAGGGGAGGAAGAACTATGGCTACACCTTC. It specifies CASSQGQGRKNYGYTF.

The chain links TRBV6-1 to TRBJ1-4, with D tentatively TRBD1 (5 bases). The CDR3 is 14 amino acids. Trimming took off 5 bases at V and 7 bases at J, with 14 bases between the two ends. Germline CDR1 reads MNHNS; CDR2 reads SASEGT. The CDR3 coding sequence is TGTGCCAGCAGTCCCGAACAGGCGGGTGAAAAACTGTTTTTT. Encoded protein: CASSPEQAGEKLFF.

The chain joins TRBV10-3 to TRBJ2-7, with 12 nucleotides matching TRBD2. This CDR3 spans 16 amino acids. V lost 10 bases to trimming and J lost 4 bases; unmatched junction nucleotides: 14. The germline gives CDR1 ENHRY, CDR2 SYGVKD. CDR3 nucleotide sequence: TGTGCCAGCGCCGGTCAGACTAGCGGGAGTGGGTACGAGCAGTACTTC. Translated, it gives CASAGQTSGSGYEQYF.

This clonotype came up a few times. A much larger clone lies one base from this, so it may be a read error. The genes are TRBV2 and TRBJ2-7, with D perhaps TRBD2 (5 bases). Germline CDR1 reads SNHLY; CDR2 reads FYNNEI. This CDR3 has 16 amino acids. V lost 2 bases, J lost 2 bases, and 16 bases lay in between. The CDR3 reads CASSERWRLSPYEQYF. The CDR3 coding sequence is TGTGCCAGCAGTGAACGATGGAGGCTGAGCCCCTACGAGCAGTACTTC.

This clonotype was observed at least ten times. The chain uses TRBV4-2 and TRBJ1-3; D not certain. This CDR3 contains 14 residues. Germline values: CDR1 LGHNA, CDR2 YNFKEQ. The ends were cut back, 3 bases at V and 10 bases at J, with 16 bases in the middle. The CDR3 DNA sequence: TGTGCCAGCAGCCATGCTATGGGAGGTGTGACCATATATTTT. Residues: CASSHAMGGVTIYF.

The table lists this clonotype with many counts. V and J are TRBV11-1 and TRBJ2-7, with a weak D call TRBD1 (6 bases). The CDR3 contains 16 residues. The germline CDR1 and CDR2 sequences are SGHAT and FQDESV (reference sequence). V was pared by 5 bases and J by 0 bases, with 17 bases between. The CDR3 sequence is CASSPWGRGFSYEQYF. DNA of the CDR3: TGTGCCAGCAGCCCATGGGGCAGGGGCTTCTCCTACGAGCAGTACTTC.

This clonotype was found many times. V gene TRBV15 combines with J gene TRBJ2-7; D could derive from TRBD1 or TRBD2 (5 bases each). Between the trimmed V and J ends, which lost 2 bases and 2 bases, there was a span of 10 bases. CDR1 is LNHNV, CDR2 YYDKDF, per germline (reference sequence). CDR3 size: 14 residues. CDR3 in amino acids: CATSRSRGPYEQYF. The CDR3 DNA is TGTGCCACCAGCAGATCCCGGGGCCCCTACGAGCAGTACTTC.

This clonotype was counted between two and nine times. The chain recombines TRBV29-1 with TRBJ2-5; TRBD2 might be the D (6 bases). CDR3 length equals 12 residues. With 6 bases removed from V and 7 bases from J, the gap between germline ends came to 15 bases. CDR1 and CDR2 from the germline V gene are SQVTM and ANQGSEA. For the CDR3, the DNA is TGCAGCGTCTCTTCGGGAGAAGGGACCCAGTACTTC. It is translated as CSVSSGEGTQYF.

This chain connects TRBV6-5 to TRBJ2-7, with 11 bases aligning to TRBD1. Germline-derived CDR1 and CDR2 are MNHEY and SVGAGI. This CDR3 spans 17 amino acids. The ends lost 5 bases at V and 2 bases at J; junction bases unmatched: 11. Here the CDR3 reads CASSNLGTGGITYEQYF. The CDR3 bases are TGTGCCAGCAGTAACCTCGGGACAGGGGGAATCACCTACGAGCAGTACTTC.

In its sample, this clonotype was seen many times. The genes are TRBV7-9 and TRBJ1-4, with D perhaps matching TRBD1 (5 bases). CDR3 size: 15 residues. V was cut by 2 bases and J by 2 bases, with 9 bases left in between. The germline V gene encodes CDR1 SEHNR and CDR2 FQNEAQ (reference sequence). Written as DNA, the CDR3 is TGTGCCAGCAGCTTACACCGGGACACTAATGAAAAACTGTTTTTT. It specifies CASSLHRDTNEKLFF.

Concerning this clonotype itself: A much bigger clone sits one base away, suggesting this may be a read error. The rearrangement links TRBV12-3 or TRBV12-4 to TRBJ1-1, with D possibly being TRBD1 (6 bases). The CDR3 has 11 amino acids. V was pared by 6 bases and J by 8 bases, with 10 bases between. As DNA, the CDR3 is TGTGCCAGCAGGACCACAGGGGAAGCTTTCTTT. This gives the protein CASRTTGEAFF.

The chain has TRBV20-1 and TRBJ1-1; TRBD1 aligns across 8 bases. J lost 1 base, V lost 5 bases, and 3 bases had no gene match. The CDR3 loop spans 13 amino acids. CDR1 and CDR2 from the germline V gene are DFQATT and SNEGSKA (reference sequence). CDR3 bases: TGCAGTGCTCAGGGGACAGGGAACACTGAAGCTTTCTTT. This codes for CSAQGTGNTEAFF.

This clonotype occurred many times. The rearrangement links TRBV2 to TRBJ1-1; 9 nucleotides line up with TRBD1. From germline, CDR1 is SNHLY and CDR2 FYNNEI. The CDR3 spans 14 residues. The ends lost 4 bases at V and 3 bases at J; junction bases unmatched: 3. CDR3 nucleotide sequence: TGTGCCAGCAGTGGATGGACAGGGGACACTGAAGCTTTCTTT. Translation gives CASSGWTGDTEAFF.

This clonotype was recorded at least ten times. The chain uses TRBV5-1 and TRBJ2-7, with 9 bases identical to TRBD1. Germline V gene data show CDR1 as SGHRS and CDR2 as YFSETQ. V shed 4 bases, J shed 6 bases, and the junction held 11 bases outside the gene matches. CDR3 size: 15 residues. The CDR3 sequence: CASSPPGQGIREQYF. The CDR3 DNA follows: TGCGCCAGCAGCCCTCCGGGACAGGGAATCCGCGAGCAGTACTTC. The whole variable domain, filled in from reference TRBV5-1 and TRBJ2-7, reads KAGVTQTPRYLIKTRGQQVTLSCSPISGHRSVSWYQQTPGQGLQFLFEYFSETQRNKGNFPGRFSGRQFSNSRSEMNVSTLELGDSALYLCASSPPGQGIREQYFGPGTRLTVT.

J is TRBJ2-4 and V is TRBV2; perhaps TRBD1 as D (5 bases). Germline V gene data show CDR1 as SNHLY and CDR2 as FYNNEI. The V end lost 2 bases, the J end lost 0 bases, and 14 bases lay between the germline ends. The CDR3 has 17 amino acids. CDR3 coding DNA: TGTGCCAGCAGTGAAAGTAGGGGAAGTCAAGCCAAAAACATTCAGTACTTC. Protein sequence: CASSESRGSQAKNIQYF. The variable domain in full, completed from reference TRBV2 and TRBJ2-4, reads EPEVTQTPSHQVTQMGQEVILRCVPISNHLYFYWYRQILGQKVEFLVSFYNNEISEKSEIFDDQFSVERPDGSNFTLKIRSTKLEDSAMYFCASSESRGSQAKNIQYFGAGTRLSVL.

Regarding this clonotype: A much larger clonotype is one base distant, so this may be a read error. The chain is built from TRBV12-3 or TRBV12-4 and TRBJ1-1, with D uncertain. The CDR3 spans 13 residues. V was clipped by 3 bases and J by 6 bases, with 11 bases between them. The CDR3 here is CASSFNELSEAFF. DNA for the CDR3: TGTGCCAGCAGTTTTAACGAGCTATCTGAAGCTTTCTTT.

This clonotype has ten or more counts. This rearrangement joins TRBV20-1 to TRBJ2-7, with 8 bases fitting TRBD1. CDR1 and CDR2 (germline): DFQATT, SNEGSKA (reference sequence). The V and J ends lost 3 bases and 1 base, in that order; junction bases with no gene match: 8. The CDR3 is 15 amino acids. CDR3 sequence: CSASGRQGASYEQYF. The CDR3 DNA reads TGCAGTGCTAGTGGTCGTCAGGGGGCGTCCTACGAGCAGTACTTC.

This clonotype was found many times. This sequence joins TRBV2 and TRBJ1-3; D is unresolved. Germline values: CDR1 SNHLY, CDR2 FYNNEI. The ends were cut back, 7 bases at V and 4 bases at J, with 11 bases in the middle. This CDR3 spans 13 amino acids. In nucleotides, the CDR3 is TGTGCCAGCAACGTCATAACAGGAAACACCATATATTTT. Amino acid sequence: CASNVITGNTIYF.

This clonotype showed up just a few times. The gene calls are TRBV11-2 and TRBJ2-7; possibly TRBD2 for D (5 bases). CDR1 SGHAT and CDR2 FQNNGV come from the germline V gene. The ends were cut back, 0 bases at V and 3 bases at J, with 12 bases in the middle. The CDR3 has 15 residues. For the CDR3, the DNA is TGTGCCAGCAGCTTAGAACAACCCGACTACTACGAGCAGTACTTC. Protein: CASSLEQPDYYEQYF.

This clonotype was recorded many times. The CDR3 nucleotides read TGTGCCAGCAGGGTGCAGGAGCAGCCCCAGCATTTT. Amino acids: CASRVQEQPQHF. The rearrangement links TRBV6-4 to TRBJ1-5; no reliable D call. With 6 bases removed from V and 7 bases from J, the gap between germline ends came to 10 bases. In germline, CDR1 is MRHNA, CDR2 SNTAGT. The CDR3 covers 12 residues.

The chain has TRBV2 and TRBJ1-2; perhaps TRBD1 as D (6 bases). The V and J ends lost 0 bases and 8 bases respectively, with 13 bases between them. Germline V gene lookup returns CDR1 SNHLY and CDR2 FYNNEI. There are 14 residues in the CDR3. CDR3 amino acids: CASSEAWGARGYTF. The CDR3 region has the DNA TGTGCCAGCAGTGAAGCGTGGGGGGCACGGGGCTACACCTTC.

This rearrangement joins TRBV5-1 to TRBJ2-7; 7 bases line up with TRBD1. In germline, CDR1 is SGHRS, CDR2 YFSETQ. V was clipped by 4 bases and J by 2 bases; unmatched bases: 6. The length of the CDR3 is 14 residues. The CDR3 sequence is CASSPTDRTYEQYF. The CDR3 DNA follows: TGCGCCAGCAGCCCAACGGACAGGACCTACGAGCAGTACTTC.

The CDR3 DNA follows: TGTGCCAGCAGCTTAGGGCCCTACGACCACAGGCCGGTCAATGAGCAGTTCTTC. Translating it yields CASSLGPYDHRPVNEQFF. The chain carries TRBV7-9 and TRBJ2-1; tentatively, D is TRBD1 (5 bases). This CDR3 region has 18 residues. Germline V gives CDR1 SEHNR, CDR2 FQNEAQ (reference sequence). The V gene lost 1 base and the J gene lost 6 bases, with 22 bases spanning the gap.

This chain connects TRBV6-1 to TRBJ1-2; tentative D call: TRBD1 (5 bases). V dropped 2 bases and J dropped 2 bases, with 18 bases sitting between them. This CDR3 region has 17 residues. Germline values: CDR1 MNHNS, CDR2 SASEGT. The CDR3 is CASSEWNVPGLNYGYTF. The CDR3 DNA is TGTGCCAGCAGTGAATGGAACGTCCCAGGGCTAAACTATGGCTACACCTTC.

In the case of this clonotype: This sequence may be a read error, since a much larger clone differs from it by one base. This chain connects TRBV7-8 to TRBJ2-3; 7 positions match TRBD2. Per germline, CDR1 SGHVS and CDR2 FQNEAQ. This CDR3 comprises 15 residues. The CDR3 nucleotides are TGTGCCAGCAGCTTAGCGGGAGGGATCACAGGTACGCAGTATTTT. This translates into CASSLAGGITGTQYF.

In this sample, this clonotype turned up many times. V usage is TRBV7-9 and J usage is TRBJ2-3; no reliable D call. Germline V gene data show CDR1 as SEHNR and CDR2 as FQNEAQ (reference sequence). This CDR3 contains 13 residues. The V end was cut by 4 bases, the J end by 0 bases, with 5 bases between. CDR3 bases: TGTGCCAGCAGCTATGGGAGCACAGATACGCAGTATTTT. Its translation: CASSYGSTDTQYF.